The entry that follows covers one T cell receptor beta chain sequence. It has no known antigen specificity. Per-nucleotide qualities are absent, and no much larger clonotype sits a single base away. The immunoSEQ Assay, a bias-controlled multiplex PCR, was used to amplify TCRbeta CDR3 regions from genomic DNA. On the study's bioinformatics: Within the assay, amplification of reference gene primers was used to estimate how many nucleated cells each sample contained. To quantify the absolute abundance of each unique TCRbeta CDR3 rearrangement, sequence reads were collapsed and filtered. For each sample, productive Simpson clonality was calculated as the square root of Simpson's diversity index across productive rearrangements. TCRdb obtained this table from immuneACCESS and retained in-frame rearrangements with V and J assigned. These tables miss some clones; where compared with another copy, unresolved V genes account for less than half of the shortfall, and the remainder is unexplained. Clone size and the V and J calls come from that table; the DNA yielded D and trimming. Within this sample are around 70,000 clones, with roughly 80% of them counted one time only. 10% to 15% of the sample rests with the top ten.

Each collaborating institution followed its own protocols to collect whole blood in K2EDTA tubes. For TCRbeta analysis, collaborators shipped samples as frozen whole blood, isolated PBMCs, or DNA extracted from either of those sample types. The sample originates from a study of blood T cell repertoires in COVID-19 (dated by TCRdb to the early 2020s). In the study overall: The collaborator samples originated in the United States, Italy and Spain and spanned the acute and convalescent phases of COVID-19. The prospective study material was composed of cDNA or gDNA derived from T cells, B-cell-depleted T cells, or PBMCs. Subjects who had been exposed to COVID-19, were actively infected with it, or had recovered from it provided the deeply sampled blood TCRbeta repertoires that made up the dataset. The repertoires were released in a freely available public database intended as a resource for research on the immune response to SARS-CoV-2. The samples were drawn from two sources: the first 160 participants of the ongoing ImmuneRACE study, and over 1,000 subjects contributed by 6 global collaborators. Sample metadata almost always included a de-identified subject ID, COVID-19 status, age in years and sex. Where available, HLA class I and class II types were taken from metadata supplied by the sample provider and were not determined by assay-based typing. Overall results and qualifications from the work: The quantity of clinical and demographic metadata differed by source and by participant and was supplied without curation.

In the germline V gene (reference sequence), CDR1 corresponds to MNHEY and CDR2 to SMNVEV. The CDR3 runs 12 amino acids, cysteine and phenylalanine included. The sequence is cut down to CDR3 DNA, 36 bases in frame from base 1. V and J are truncated by 6 bases and 6 bases respectively, leaving an intervening sequence of 8 bases. This sequence was found in a human donor in a cohort sampled during active COVID-19. Sequencing was carried out using peripheral blood. Recombination linked TRBV27 to TRBJ2-2, with the D gene call left open. The CDR3 protein sequence reads: CASRQFPGELFF. At the DNA level, the sequence is TGTGCCAGCAGACAATTCCCCGGGGAGCTGTTTTTT.